One sample yielded the 5 T cell receptor beta chains listed below, sequenced in a study of response to subunit inactivated influenza vaccine. TCRdb reprocessed the RT-PCR reads via MiXCR and lists one record per CDR3 protein. This table holds roughly 670,000 distinct CDR3 sequences, roughly 15% found once. The material sequenced was PBMCs from blood, taken approximately 15 days before vaccination. These receptors all stem from a man between 50 and 59 years old who received an inactivated influenza vaccine.

This clonotype was detected many times. The genes are TRBV20-1 and TRBJ2-7, with 8 bases that match TRBD1. Germline CDR1 is DFQATT and CDR2 is SNEGSKA (reference sequence). J was trimmed by 3 bases and V by 2 bases; bases with no gene match: 0. The CDR3 consists of 12 residues. The CDR3 region is CSARTGGYEQYF. The CDR3 DNA reads TGCAGTGCTAGAACAGGGGGCTACGAGCAGTACTTC.

This clonotype turned up a few times. The CDR3 loop is CASSQDLSTTQYF. For the CDR3, the DNA is TGTGCCAGCAGCCAAGATCTAAGTACTACGCAGTATTTT. V gene TRBV3-1 combines with J gene TRBJ2-3, with no clear D. The V end was cut by 0 bases, the J end by 8 bases, with 9 bases between. The V gene's germline CDR1 is LGHDT and CDR2 YNNKEL (reference sequence). This CDR3 is built from 13 residues.

The chain joins TRBV19 to TRBJ2-1; 10 bases agree with TRBD2. Germline V CDR1 and CDR2: LNHDA, SQIVND (reference sequence). This CDR3 has 15 amino acids. V gave up 3 bases and J gave up 5 bases; unmatched junction bases: 4. Written as DNA, the CDR3 is TGTGCCAGTAGTATTGGTAGCGGGGGGCACAATGAGCAGTTCTTC. As protein: CASSIGSGGHNEQFF.

The V gene is TRBV7-8, the J gene TRBJ1-5; D unresolved. The V end was cut by 0 bases, the J end by 2 bases, with 11 bases between. The CDR3 length is 16 residues. Germline V lookup: CDR1 SGHVS, CDR2 FQNEAQ. In DNA form, the CDR3 reads TGTGCCAGCAGCTTAGCGAGCTCGACTGGCAATCAGCCCCAGCATTTT. This translates into CASSLASSTGNQPQHF.

This clonotype was detected only a few times. The gene calls are TRBV7-8 and TRBJ1-1, with a possible D match to TRBD1 (6 bases). V was trimmed by 2 bases and J by 6 bases, leaving 10 bases between them. The CDR3 has 13 amino acids. Germline CDR1 SGHVS, CDR2 FQNEAQ. The CDR3 reads CASSLLTGSEAFF. The DNA of the CDR3 is TGTGCCAGCAGCTTACTTACAGGGTCTGAAGCTTTCTTT.